This TCR beta chain was recorded in a study of blood T cells in healthy people across ages (dated by TCRdb to the mid-2010s). Notes on the research overall: In model experiments, template switching captured about one uniquely barcoded TCR beta cDNA molecule for every two T cells. To avoid experimental bias, donors of different ages were distributed randomly across sequencing lanes. To track age-related changes in TCR beta repertoire diversity, the study relied on deep sequencing normalized with unique cDNA molecular identifiers. The donors were split into four age groups: young (average 16 years), middle-aged (around 40), aged (roughly 60) and long-lived (more than 80). Using the same blood draw, the study looked at two additional independent replicas of 1 million unique cDNA reads for two donors, one aged 18 to 30 and the other aged 80 or older.

Points on this clonotype: Its antigen has not been determined. The record has no base qualities; no much larger clone is one base away.

Broad study findings and their caveats: Estimates of total diversity based on one million sequenced T cells were considered lower bounds and underestimates. The long-lived group showed more naive CD4+ T cells, fewer expanded clones and increased TCR diversity than the aged group, suggesting age selection. Observed TCR beta diversity per million T cells fell roughly linearly with age, and a significant reduction was already apparent by age about 36. Observed TCR beta diversity correlated strongly with the percentage of naive T cells measured by flow cytometry. Because donor CMV infection status was unknown, age-related changes in expanded clonotypes were potentially confounded. Because profiling used bulk unsorted PBMCs, naive and antigen-experienced compartments could not be compared conclusively.

The roughly 37 donors, aged about 6 to 95 years, were systemically healthy Caucasian individuals from Russia. Approximately 9.7 milliliters of peripheral blood were drawn from each donor into EDTA-treated Vacutainer tubes. Ficoll-Paque density-gradient centrifugation was used to isolate PBMCs, with at least 6 million obtained per sample. Total RNA, at least 5 micrograms per sample, was extracted from PBMCs with Trizol reagent. For every donor, an aliquot of PBMCs went through flow cytometry to measure the percentages of naive CD45RAhigh/CD27high T cells. Library preparation was by 5' RACE. Sequencing relied on an Illumina HiSeq 2500. A second about 7 to 11 cycle PCR used a sample-barcoded 5' primer and a J-beta primer mix. Each TCR beta cDNA molecule received a unique molecular identifier from a template-switch 5' adaptor carrying 12 random nucleotides. Each sample yielded at least 3 million CDR3-containing paired-end reads. First-strand cDNA was synthesized from all RNA with the Mint cDNA synthesis kit, primed by a TRBC-specific oligonucleotide. Following uracil-DNA glycosylase treatment, a first 18-cycle PCR with universal primers M1SS and BC2_uni_R was performed on all cDNA. In the paper's pipeline: For normalization, 1 million high-quality reads were randomly selected from each sample, with every read carrying a distinct molecular identifier. Instead of being binned into consensus sequences, reads with shared molecular identifiers were discarded. MiTCR, set to a Q25 quality threshold and the strictest error-elimination algorithm, was used for CDR3 identification, clonotype clustering and error correction. Lower-bound total TCR beta diversity was estimated with a nonparametric unseen species model using Euler transformation. TCRdb handled the public reads itself, with Q25 trimming in fastp and clone calling in MiXCR, and kept productive beta chains. Every CDR3 protein is listed once, alongside the most common genes and DNA of its rows. TCRdb, not the authors, supplied the V and J calls. Counted in this sample were about 1.4 million distinct CDR3 sequences; around 59% of them appeared once. 6.7% of the sample lies in the top ten.

From V the trimming removes 1 base and from J it removes 4 bases, while the gene matches leave 13 bases of the junction unaccounted for. CDR1 MGHRA and CDR2 YSYEKL were looked up in the germline V gene. Including the terminal cysteine and phenylalanine, the CDR3 comprises 19 residues. Only the CDR3 DNA stays, 57 bases, in frame from base 1. The source of this sequence is a man in his late teens or twenties in good health. Source material: blood. Here the chain combines TRBV4-1 and TRBJ2-6; TRBD1 agrees with 7 junctional bases. The CDR3 is CASSQGARTGERGANVLTF. The bases are TGCGCCAGCAGCCAAGGAGCAAGGACAGGAGAGAGGGGGGCCAACGTCCTGACTTTC.